The clone carrying this T cell receptor beta chain occurred many times. MiXCR, applied by TCRdb to the RACE reads, yields one record per CDR3 protein. The table lists roughly 380,000 distinct CDR3 sequences, approximately 5.1% of them singletons, with 2.5% to 3% in the top ten. This specimen comes from a study of human T cells and chemical hapten exposure. Study-wide context: Readings were taken at 6 days from patch tests that had applied 0.01% DPC to the upper back.

The CDR3 is made up of 12 amino acids. CDR1 and CDR2 from the germline V gene are SQVTM and ANQGSEA. V lost 3 bases to trimming and J lost 7 bases, with 10 bases between them. Stated time point: pre-sensitization, week 0. Treatment specified: therapeutic diphenylcyclopropenone sensitization with weekly scalp DPC. The V gene is TRBV29-1, the J gene TRBJ2-1, with D perhaps TRBD2 (6 bases). The sample consisted of whole blood, taken in connection with sensitization to the hapten diphenylcyclopropenone (DPC). The sequence came from a woman aged 50 to 60 with alopecia areata. Some clones in this sample may be carry-over from other donors' samples. The CDR3 nucleotides read TGCAGCGTTGAGGGTCGGGGGAATGAGCAGTTCTTC. Translating it yields CSVEGRGNEQFF.